This T cell receptor beta chain is from a study of blood T cells in healthy people across ages. It was with a sample-barcoded 5' primer and a J-beta primer mix that a second PCR of about 7 to 12 cycles was run. From the 5' RACE reads, TCRdb called clonotypes with MiXCR, one entry per CDR3 protein. The top ten clones hold around 13% of a sample with 950,000 to 1,200,000 distinct CDR3 sequences, roughly two fifths of them seen once. The sequenced sample consisted of blood. The sequence was collected from a man younger than 35 in good health.

The CDR3 DNA sequence: TGTGCCAGCAGCAGAGAGGTGGGGGGAGTGACCTACGAGCAGTACTTC. Translation gives CASSREVGGVTYEQYF. The chain couples TRBV6-1 to TRBJ2-4; tentatively, D is TRBD2 (6 bases). The tail of the sequence fits TRBJ2-7 better, so the J call may be wrong. CDR3 length: 16 residues. In germline, CDR1 is MNHNS, CDR2 SASEGT.